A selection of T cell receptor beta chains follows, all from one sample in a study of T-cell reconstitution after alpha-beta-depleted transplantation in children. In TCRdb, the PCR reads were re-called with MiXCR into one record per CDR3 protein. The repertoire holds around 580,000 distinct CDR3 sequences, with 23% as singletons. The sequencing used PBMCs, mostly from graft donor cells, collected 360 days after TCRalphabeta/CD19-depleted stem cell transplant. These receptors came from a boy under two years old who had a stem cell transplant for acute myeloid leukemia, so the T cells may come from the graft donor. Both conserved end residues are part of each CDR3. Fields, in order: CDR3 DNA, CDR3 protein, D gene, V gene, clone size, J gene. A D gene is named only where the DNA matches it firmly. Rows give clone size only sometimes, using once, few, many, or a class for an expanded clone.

CDR3 DNA: TGCAGCGTTGAAGTAAGGGGGGGGGGTGAGCAGTACTTC
CDR3 protein: CSVEVRGGGEQYF
D gene: -
V gene: TRBV29-1
clone size: few
J gene: TRBJ2-7

CDR3 DNA: TGTGCCAGCAGCCAAGCTACGGGAGAGGGTACTGAAGCTTTCTTT
CDR3 protein: CASSQATGEGTEAFF
D gene: -
V gene: TRBV3-1
clone size: -
J gene: TRBJ1-1

CDR3 DNA: TGTGCCAGCAGCGCCGCTAGCGGGGGTAGCACAGATACGCAGTATTTT
CDR3 protein: CASSAASGGSTDTQYF
D gene: TRBD2
V gene: TRBV7-9
clone size: -
J gene: TRBJ2-3

CDR3 DNA: TGTGCCAGCAGTGCAGACAGGGGATTAACAAGGACTGAAGCTTTCTTT
CDR3 protein: CASSADRGLTRTEAFF
D gene: TRBD1
V gene: TRBV6-1
clone size: -
J gene: TRBJ1-1

CDR3 DNA: TGCAGTGCTAGCCGGGGACACAATGAGCAGTTCTTC
CDR3 protein: CSASRGHNEQFF
D gene: -
V gene: TRBV20-1
clone size: few
J gene: TRBJ2-1

CDR3 DNA: TGTGCCAGCAGCTTTAGCGGGGGGGCTAACCAAGAGACCCAGTACTTC
CDR3 protein: CASSFSGGANQETQYF
D gene: TRBD2
V gene: TRBV11-1
clone size: -
J gene: TRBJ2-5

CDR3 DNA: TGTGCCAGCAGCCCAGACAGGGTTTCGGAGACCCAGTACTTC
CDR3 protein: CASSPDRVSETQYF
D gene: TRBD1
V gene: TRBV11-2
clone size: few
J gene: TRBJ2-5

CDR3 DNA: TGTGCCACCGGAGCGGGGGGCGCGGGGGACAATGAGCAGTTCTTC
CDR3 protein: CATGAGGAGDNEQFF
D gene: TRBD2
V gene: TRBV24-1
clone size: few
J gene: TRBJ2-1

CDR3 DNA: TGCAGTGCTCGAACAGGGGGCGGTCAGCCCCAGCATTTT
CDR3 protein: CSARTGGGQPQHF
D gene: TRBD1
V gene: TRBV20-1
clone size: many
J gene: TRBJ1-5

CDR3 DNA: TGTGCCAGCAGGGATCCGGGTGAAAAACTGTTTTTT
CDR3 protein: CASRDPGEKLFF
D gene: -
V gene: TRBV27
clone size: -
J gene: TRBJ1-4

CDR3 DNA: TGTGCCAGCAGCTTAAGGACGGGACAGGCCCCTCTCCACTTT
CDR3 protein: CASSLRTGQAPLHF
D gene: TRBD1
V gene: TRBV7-2
clone size: few
J gene: TRBJ1-6

CDR3 DNA: TGTGCCACCTCAGACAATGAGCAGTTCTTC
CDR3 protein: CATSDNEQFF
D gene: -
V gene: TRBV28
clone size: -
J gene: TRBJ2-1

CDR3 DNA: TGCAGCGCTAGGGACCTTCCTCAAAATGAGCAGTTCTTC
CDR3 protein: CSARDLPQNEQFF
D gene: -
V gene: TRBV29-1
clone size: many
J gene: TRBJ2-1

CDR3 DNA: TGTGCCAGCAGTTTCGAGACTGAAGCTTTCTTT
CDR3 protein: CASSFETEAFF
D gene: -
V gene: TRBV12-3/TRBV12-4
clone size: many
J gene: TRBJ1-1

CDR3 DNA: TGTGCCAGCAGCTTCTTAGCGCTTAGCACAGATACGCAGTATTTT
CDR3 protein: CASSFLALSTDTQYF
D gene: -
V gene: TRBV5-6
clone size: -
J gene: TRBJ2-3

CDR3 DNA: TGTGCCAGCAGTTACTCGACGGACAGACCTGGCTACACCTTC
CDR3 protein: CASSYSTDRPGYTF
D gene: -
V gene: TRBV6-5
clone size: many
J gene: TRBJ1-2

CDR3 DNA: TGTGCCAGCACACTCGGACGATTCGGGACTGAAGCTTTCTTT
CDR3 protein: CASTLGRFGTEAFF
D gene: -
V gene: TRBV12-3/TRBV12-4
clone size: -
J gene: TRBJ1-1

CDR3 DNA: TGTGCCAGCACTAGACAGGGGTCGACTGAAGCTTTCTTT
CDR3 protein: CASTRQGSTEAFF
D gene: TRBD1
V gene: TRBV12-3/TRBV12-4
clone size: many
J gene: TRBJ1-1

CDR3 DNA: TGCAGTGCTAGAGATCTTAGCGGGGGGTCCATGTGGACCCAGTACTTC
CDR3 protein: CSARDLSGGSMWTQYF
D gene: TRBD2
V gene: TRBV20-1
clone size: once
J gene: TRBJ2-5

CDR3 DNA: TGTGCCAGCAGCCTTCTGTGGGACAGGGATCGTCGCGGCTATGGCTACACCTTC
CDR3 protein: CASSLLWDRDRRGYGYTF
D gene: TRBD1
V gene: TRBV7-2
clone size: -
J gene: TRBJ1-2

CDR3 DNA: TGTGCCACCAGTGACATAGACGGTGCCACCGGGGAGCTGTTTTTT
CDR3 protein: CATSDIDGATGELFF
D gene: -
V gene: TRBV24-1
clone size: -
J gene: TRBJ2-2

CDR3 DNA: TGCAGTGCTAGAGATATTTTGAGCGGGGGGACCGGGGAGCTGTTTTTT
CDR3 protein: CSARDILSGGTGELFF
D gene: TRBD2
V gene: TRBV20-1
clone size: many
J gene: TRBJ2-2

CDR3 DNA: TGCAGTGCTAGAGGCTATTACAGAGGATCGAATGAAAAACTGTTTTTT
CDR3 protein: CSARGYYRGSNEKLFF
D gene: -
V gene: TRBV20-1
clone size: -
J gene: TRBJ1-4

CDR3 DNA: TGTGCCAGCAGCCGAAATGACAATGAGCAGTTCTTC
CDR3 protein: CASSRNDNEQFF
D gene: -
V gene: TRBV2
clone size: -
J gene: TRBJ2-1

CDR3 DNA: TGTGCCAGCAGCCCAAAGCGTGGGGGCTGGAACACTGAAGCTTTCTTT
CDR3 protein: CASSPKRGGWNTEAFF
D gene: -
V gene: TRBV28
clone size: -
J gene: TRBJ1-1

CDR3 DNA: TGCAGCGTCGTTTCCAGGGATTATGGCTACACCTTC
CDR3 protein: CSVVSRDYGYTF
D gene: -
V gene: TRBV29-1
clone size: many
J gene: TRBJ1-2

CDR3 DNA: TGTGCCTCGACAGCCAACTATGGCTACACCTTC
CDR3 protein: CASTANYGYTF
D gene: -
V gene: TRBV6-6
clone size: -
J gene: TRBJ1-2

CDR3 DNA: TGTGCCAGCAGTTCCTCCTTGACTAGCGGGTCTCTCAAGCTCGATACGCAGTATTTT
CDR3 protein: CASSSSLTSGSLKLDTQYF
D gene: TRBD2
V gene: TRBV28
clone size: -
J gene: TRBJ2-3

CDR3 DNA: TGTGCCAGTAGTAACCGGGACAGGGATCACAATGAGCAGTTCTTC
CDR3 protein: CASSNRDRDHNEQFF
D gene: TRBD1
V gene: TRBV19
clone size: few
J gene: TRBJ2-1

CDR3 DNA: TGTGCCAGCAGTTATAACACTCCGGACGGAGGCTCCTACGAGCAGTACTTC
CDR3 protein: CASSYNTPDGGSYEQYF
D gene: -
V gene: TRBV6-5
clone size: -
J gene: TRBJ2-7

CDR3 DNA: TGCGCCAGCAGCTTGAACGGAGATACGCAGTATTTT
CDR3 protein: CASSLNGDTQYF
D gene: -
V gene: TRBV5-1
clone size: many
J gene: TRBJ2-3

CDR3 DNA: TGTGCCAGCAGTCGAGATCGGGGGGTTAATCTCCCTAGTTACGAGCAGTACTTC
CDR3 protein: CASSRDRGVNLPSYEQYF
D gene: TRBD2
V gene: TRBV12-3/TRBV12-4
clone size: -
J gene: TRBJ2-7

CDR3 DNA: TGTGCCAGCAGCTTAGCCCGGTCGAGCTCCTACGAGCAGTACTTC
CDR3 protein: CASSLARSSSYEQYF
D gene: -
V gene: TRBV7-2
clone size: -
J gene: TRBJ2-7

CDR3 DNA: TGCAGTGCTAGAGGGATACCCGCGCGTTATGGCTACACCTTC
CDR3 protein: CSARGIPARYGYTF
D gene: -
V gene: TRBV20-1
clone size: many
J gene: TRBJ1-2

CDR3 DNA: TGTGCCAGCAGTAGGGGCGGGACAGGGACAGAGACCCAGTACTTC
CDR3 protein: CASSRGGTGTETQYF
D gene: TRBD1
V gene: TRBV6-1
clone size: -
J gene: TRBJ2-5

CDR3 DNA: TGTGCCCTCCCGGGGGGCCATGGCTACACCTTC
CDR3 protein: CALPGGHGYTF
D gene: -
V gene: TRBV25-1
clone size: many
J gene: TRBJ1-2

CDR3 DNA: TGCAGTGCCCTGAGTCGGGGGACAGGGGTCGGCTACACCTTC
CDR3 protein: CSALSRGTGVGYTF
D gene: TRBD1
V gene: TRBV20-1
clone size: few
J gene: TRBJ1-2

CDR3 DNA: TGTGCCAGCGGTTCCCTAGCGGGGGGGATGAACCTCTACGAGCAGTACTTC
CDR3 protein: CASGSLAGGMNLYEQYF
D gene: TRBD2
V gene: TRBV7-2
clone size: -
J gene: TRBJ2-7

CDR3 DNA: TGCAGTATCCCCGGGACAGGGGGCGGAGTGGGCTATGGCTACACCTTC
CDR3 protein: CSIPGTGGGVGYGYTF
D gene: TRBD1
V gene: TRBV20-1
clone size: few
J gene: TRBJ1-2

CDR3 DNA: TGTGCCAGCAGTTGGGGGGATCCGAACACCGGGGAGCTGTTTTTT
CDR3 protein: CASSWGDPNTGELFF
D gene: -
V gene: TRBV6-5
clone size: many
J gene: TRBJ2-2

CDR3 DNA: TGTGCCAGCAGTTTAGGGCGGGGGGTACCCTACAATGAGCAGTTCTTC
CDR3 protein: CASSLGRGVPYNEQFF
D gene: TRBD2
V gene: TRBV12-3/TRBV12-4
clone size: many
J gene: TRBJ2-1

CDR3 DNA: TGTGCCAGCAGTGGGACAGTCTCCTACGAGCAGTACTTC
CDR3 protein: CASSGTVSYEQYF
D gene: -
V gene: TRBV2
clone size: many
J gene: TRBJ2-7

CDR3 DNA: TGCGCCAGCAGCGAGACCCCGACAGGCACTGGGATCCCCCTCCACTTT
CDR3 protein: CASSETPTGTGIPLHF
D gene: -
V gene: TRBV5-1
clone size: -
J gene: TRBJ1-6

CDR3 DNA: TGCAGTGCTAGCTCCTCTAGCGCGACCTACAATGAGCAGTTCTTC
CDR3 protein: CSASSSSATYNEQFF
D gene: -
V gene: TRBV20-1
clone size: -
J gene: TRBJ2-1

CDR3 DNA: TGTGCCAGCAGCCAAGCTAGCGGGGGGGAGGATGAGCAGTTCTTC
CDR3 protein: CASSQASGGEDEQFF
D gene: TRBD2
V gene: TRBV4-2
clone size: few
J gene: TRBJ2-1

CDR3 DNA: TGCAGTGCTAGTCAGGCTAGCGGGGGAAAATATACGCAGTATTTT
CDR3 protein: CSASQASGGKYTQYF
D gene: TRBD2
V gene: TRBV20-1
clone size: -
J gene: TRBJ2-3

CDR3 DNA: TGTGCCAGCAGCTTAGCGATCTACCAAACCCGGGACTACGGATGGCAGTTCTTC
CDR3 protein: CASSLAIYQTRDYGWQFF
D gene: TRBD2
V gene: TRBV7-8
clone size: many
J gene: TRBJ2-1

CDR3 DNA: TGCAGTGCTCCAACAGGGGGCACTGAAGCTTTCTTT
CDR3 protein: CSAPTGGTEAFF
D gene: TRBD1
V gene: TRBV20-1
clone size: -
J gene: TRBJ1-1

CDR3 DNA: TGTGCCAGCAGTTTTCGACCGGGACAGGGGTACGAGCAGTACTTC
CDR3 protein: CASSFRPGQGYEQYF
D gene: TRBD1
V gene: TRBV6-2/TRBV6-3
clone size: -
J gene: TRBJ2-7

CDR3 DNA: TGTGCTAGTGGTTTGGTTCCCGGGACAGGGGGCGCCGCCTACAATGAGCAGTTCTTC
CDR3 protein: CASGLVPGTGGAAYNEQFF
D gene: TRBD1
V gene: TRBV12-5
clone size: -
J gene: TRBJ2-1

CDR3 DNA: TGCGCCAGCAGCCAATCCGGGACTAGCGGGCCAACTCGGGGGCAGTTCTTC
CDR3 protein: CASSQSGTSGPTRGQFF
D gene: TRBD2
V gene: TRBV4-1
clone size: -
J gene: TRBJ2-1

CDR3 DNA: TGTGCCAGCAGCTACGTAGCGGGGGGGATAAGCACCTACAATGAGCAGTTCTTC
CDR3 protein: CASSYVAGGISTYNEQFF
D gene: TRBD2
V gene: TRBV7-2
clone size: many
J gene: TRBJ2-1

CDR3 DNA: TGCAGTGCTGGGGACAGTGAAGCTTTCTTT
CDR3 protein: CSAGDSEAFF
D gene: TRBD1
V gene: TRBV20-1
clone size: many
J gene: TRBJ1-1

CDR3 DNA: TGTGCCAGCAGCCCGACAGGAGCAACTAATGAAAAACTGTTTTTT
CDR3 protein: CASSPTGATNEKLFF
D gene: -
V gene: TRBV7-9
clone size: many
J gene: TRBJ1-4

CDR3 DNA: TGTGCCAGCAGCTTGGGGAACAGGGGGTTCTACAATGAGCAGTTCTTC
CDR3 protein: CASSLGNRGFYNEQFF
D gene: TRBD1
V gene: TRBV11-2
clone size: -
J gene: TRBJ2-1

CDR3 DNA: TGTGCCAGCAGTCCCTGGACAGGGACGCAAGTAACTGGAAACACCATATATTTT
CDR3 protein: CASSPWTGTQVTGNTIYF
D gene: TRBD1
V gene: TRBV28
clone size: -
J gene: TRBJ1-3

CDR3 DNA: TGTGCCAGCAGTTCGCAACTAGCCAAAAACATTCAGTACTTC
CDR3 protein: CASSSQLAKNIQYF
D gene: -
V gene: TRBV27
clone size: many
J gene: TRBJ2-4